This T cell receptor (beta chain) was captured in a study of cytomegalovirus exposure and HLA in healthy donors. Germline CDR1 is LNHDA and CDR2 is SQIVND (reference sequence). Germline trimming cut 4 bases from V and 8 bases from J; bases unmatched to any gene: 10. The length of the CDR3 is 15 residues. Regarding this clone: The antigen remains undetermined.

The study's findings and limits: Researchers counted some 150 TCR beta chains as cytomegalovirus-associated.

PCR employed 60 Vbeta and 13 Jbeta primers. Clones were read by immunoSEQ multiplex PCR, and TCRdb kept only the in-frame ones, dropping some. There are about 160,000 clones in the sample, with 2% to 2.5% held by the top ten. The sample comprised PBMCs. This chain uses TRBV19 with TRBJ1-4; TRBD1 matches at 7 bases. This clonotype was sampled from a man aged 25 to 40 in good health and CMV-seronegative. The CDR3 bases are TGTGCCAGTAGTAAAGGGGACAGCCCTCTGGAAAAACTGTTTTTT. It codes for CASSKGDSPLEKLFF.